These 21 T cell receptor beta chains came from one sample sequenced in a study of blood T cells in healthy people across ages. Primed by a sample-barcoded 5' primer and a J-beta primer mix, a second PCR proceeded for about 7 to 12 cycles. Using its own MiXCR run on the 5' RACE reads, TCRdb lists one record per CDR3 protein. The profile shows 550,000 to 700,000 distinct CDR3 sequences, roughly 28% of them singletons. The sample taken for sequencing was blood. The receptor source for this set is a woman aged 70-85 years in good health.

The rearrangement uses TRBV7-6 and TRBJ2-3; D call uncertain. In germline, CDR1 is SGHVS, CDR2 FNYEAQ. The CDR3 is 14 residues long. Trimming removed 1 base from V and 7 bases from J, with 12 bases in between. The CDR3 here is CASSLGVIANTQYF. In DNA form, the CDR3 reads TGTGCCAGCAGCTTAGGTGTGATCGCGAATACGCAGTATTTT.

The chain carries TRBV6-2 or TRBV6-3 and TRBJ2-3; D may correspond to TRBD1 or TRBD2 (6 bases each). Per germline, CDR1 MNHEY and CDR2 SVGEGT. The CDR3 totals 17 residues. Deletions cut 0 bases from V and 5 bases from J, with 18 bases between. The CDR3 DNA sequence: TGTGCCAGCAGTTACTCGAGGGGGGCTAGCGTAAGAGATACGCAGTATTTT. Translating it yields CASSYSRGASVRDTQYF.

At least ten counts were recorded for this clonotype. The chain combines TRBV29-1 with TRBJ2-7; D gene uncertain. CDR1 is SQVTM, CDR2 ANQGSEA, per germline. V was cut by 7 bases and J by 3 bases, with 13 bases left in between. The CDR3 sequence is 12 residues long. CDR3 protein: CSGSNKFYEQYF. Written as DNA, the CDR3 is TGCAGCGGATCAAACAAGTTCTACGAGCAGTACTTC.

This clonotype turned up a few times. The chain combines TRBV3-1 with TRBJ2-1; TRBD1 might be the D (5 bases). The DNA end lines up better with TRBJ2-5; the J call may be wrong. Germline CDR1 is LGHDT and CDR2 is YNNKEL (reference sequence). The CDR3 is 14 amino acids. CDR3 region: CASSHTGTQETQYF. The DNA for the CDR3 is TGTGCCAGCAGCCACACAGGAACCCAAGAGACCCAGTACTTC.

The J gene is TRBJ2-5, the V gene TRBV5-1; D may be TRBD1 or TRBD2 (6 bases each). V lost 4 bases and J 2 bases, leaving 12 bases between the germline ends. The germline gives CDR1 SGHRS, CDR2 YFSETQ. CDR3 size: 14 residues. CDR3 sequence (DNA): TGCGCCAGCAGCCGGGGGCAGCAACAAGAGACCCAGTACTTC. This sequence encodes CASSRGQQQETQYF.

V gene TRBV9 combines with J gene TRBJ2-5, with D unclear. V was cut by 0 bases and J by 4 bases, with 7 bases left in between. The CDR3 has 13 residues. Germline assignment: CDR1 SGDLS and CDR2 YYNGEE. CDR3 DNA: TGTGCCAGCAGCGTAGGTATAGGAGAGACCCAGTACTTC. Translating gives CASSVGIGETQYF.

This clonotype has a handful of counts. This chain links TRBV6-5 with TRBJ2-5; 7 positions match TRBD1. V shed 5 bases and J 5 bases; nucleotides not matched to a gene: 8. The V gene's germline CDR1 is MNHEY and CDR2 SVGAGI. The CDR3 spans 14 residues. The CDR3 sequence is CASSRQGYRETQYF. The CDR3 nucleotides read TGTGCCAGCAGTAGACAGGGTTACAGGGAGACCCAGTACTTC.

The table lists this clonotype with a few counts. The CDR3 sequence: CASSPLSGRKWGLAQYF. The CDR3 DNA sequence: TGTGCCAGCTCACCCCTCTCCGGACGTAAATGGGGCCTCGCGCAGTACTTC. The V call is TRBV18, the J call TRBJ2-7; D is perhaps TRBD1 (5 bases). This CDR3 contains 17 residues. Germline CDR1 and CDR2: KGHSH and LQKENI. V lost 3 bases and J lost 9, with 27 bases in between.

V is TRBV12-5 and J is TRBJ1-4, with 8 bases identical to TRBD1. This CDR3 is 14 amino acids long. Per germline, CDR1 LGHNT and CDR2 FRNRAP. J gave up 4 bases and V 6 bases, and 4 bases lay outside the gene matches. The CDR3, as DNA: TGTGCTAGTGGCCCAGGACAGGGTAATGAAAAACTGTTTTTT. Protein product: CASGPGQGNEKLFF.

Many counts were recorded for this clonotype. V gene TRBV29-1 combines with J gene TRBJ2-3, with unresolved D. CDR1 and CDR2 (germline): SQVTM, ANQGSEA. CDR3 length: 12 residues. V dropped 4 bases and J dropped 6 bases, with 11 bases sitting between them. The CDR3 reads CSVVGLQDTQYF. DNA for the CDR3: TGCAGCGTTGTCGGCCTCCAGGATACGCAGTATTTT.

V and J are TRBV2 and TRBJ2-1; D is undetermined. Germline CDR1 reads SNHLY; CDR2 reads FYNNEI. CDR3 length: 14 residues. Trimming left V 5 bases short and J 5 bases short, with 13 bases between. CDR3 region: CASSLPTGHNEQFF. The CDR3 DNA sequence: TGTGCCAGCAGTCTTCCGACCGGGCACAATGAGCAGTTCTTC.

The rearrangement links TRBV5-1 to TRBJ1-1; maybe TRBD1 (5 bases). CDR1 and CDR2 from the germline V gene are SGHRS and YFSETQ. Trimming took 0 bases from V and 1 from J, leaving 10 bases between them. This CDR3 spans 15 amino acids. The CDR3 DNA reads TGCGCCAGCAGCTTGGGGGACGGACCGAACACTGAAGCTTTCTTT. Its protein product is CASSLGDGPNTEAFF. Full variable domain (remainder filled in from reference TRBV5-1 and TRBJ1-1): KAGVTQTPRYLIKTRGQQVTLSCSPISGHRSVSWYQQTPGQGLQFLFEYFSETQRNKGNFPGRFSGRQFSNSRSEMNVSTLELGDSALYLCASSLGDGPNTEAFFGQGTRLTVV.

This clonotype came up many times. The V gene is TRBV5-1, the J gene TRBJ2-5; D gene unclear. Trimming removed 4 bases from V and 5 bases from J, with 15 bases in between. The germline gives CDR1 SGHRS, CDR2 YFSETQ. This CDR3 has 14 amino acids. The CDR3 DNA follows: TGCGCCAGCAGCATCACCCCGAGTGAGGAGACCCAGTACTTC. This translates into CASSITPSEETQYF. Supplemented by reference TRBV5-1 and TRBJ2-5, the full variable domain reads KAGVTQTPRYLIKTRGQQVTLSCSPISGHRSVSWYQQTPGQGLQFLFEYFSETQRNKGNFPGRFSGRQFSNSRSEMNVSTLELGDSALYLCASSITPSEETQYFGPGTRLLVL.

There are a few counts of this clonotype. This chain joins TRBV7-2 and TRBJ2-1; no reliable D call. Germline assignment: CDR1 SGHTA and CDR2 FQGNSA. The V end was cut by 0 bases, the J end by 8 bases, with 11 bases between. The CDR3 covers 14 residues. CDR3 region: CASSLARIGDEQFF. The CDR3 coding sequence is TGTGCCAGCAGCTTAGCGCGAATCGGCGATGAGCAGTTCTTC.

This clonotype was counted only a few times. V usage is TRBV12-3 or TRBV12-4 and J usage is TRBJ1-1, with D possibly being TRBD1 (5 bases). The CDR3 runs to 15 residues. Trimming left V 6 bases short and J 3 bases short, with 17 bases between. In DNA form, the CDR3 reads TGTGCCAGCAGGGTCAGGGTGGGATGGGACACTGAAGCTTTCTTT. Translation: CASRVRVGWDTEAFF.

This clonotype was observed a handful of times. The chain uses TRBV20-1 and TRBJ2-7; D not resolved. The CDR3 totals 12 residues. Trimming took 3 bases from V and 7 from J, leaving 13 bases between them. CDR1 DFQATT and CDR2 SNEGSKA come from the germline V gene (reference sequence). CDR3 residues: CSASPRTREQYF. Written as DNA, the CDR3 is TGCAGTGCTAGTCCCCGGACGAGGGAGCAGTACTTC.

The table lists this clonotype with a few counts. V is TRBV6-6 and J is TRBJ1-3; no clear D. The germline gives CDR1 MNHNY, CDR2 SVGAGI (reference sequence). The CDR3 is 13 amino acids. V lost 3 bases and J 0 bases, leaving 3 bases between the germline ends. CDR3 loop: CASSYLSGNTIYF. The CDR3 nucleotides read TGTGCCAGCAGTTATCTCTCTGGAAACACCATATATTTT.

A few counts support this clonotype. The J gene is TRBJ1-3, the V gene TRBV5-6; D not certain. The V gene's germline CDR1 is SGHDT and CDR2 YYEEEE. CDR3 length: 15 residues. V was pared by 8 bases and J by 0 bases, with 15 bases between. The CDR3 nucleotides read TGTGCCAGTAGCGGAGGACGGAGCTCTGGAAACACCATATATTTT. Its translation is CASSGGRSSGNTIYF. The complete variable domain, with remaining parts taken from reference TRBV5-6 and TRBJ1-3, reads DAGVTQSPTHLIKTRGQQVTLRCSPKSGHDTVSWYQQALGQGPQFIFQYYEEEERQRGNFPDRFSGHQFPNYSSELNVNALLLGDSALYLCASSGGRSSGNTIYFGEGSWLTVV.

About this clonotype: At one end, the junction sequence differs from germline, possibly due to a read error. The chain couples TRBV10-3 to TRBJ2-3, with D possibly matching TRBD2 (5 bases). This CDR3 has 14 residues. Looked up from germline, CDR1 is ENHRY and CDR2 is SYGVKD. CDR3 coding DNA: TGTGCCATCGGTGAGCGGCGGAGCACAGATACGCAGTATTTT. This translates into CAIGERRSTDTQYF.

The V gene is TRBV9, the J gene TRBJ1-3; D gene ambiguous. V lost 4 bases and J lost 0, with 20 bases in between. The CDR3 covers 18 residues. Germline CDR1 reads SGDLS; CDR2 reads YYNGEE. As DNA, the CDR3 is TGTGCCAGCAGCCCTCGATCAGGTCGGACCAGCTCTGGAAACACCATATATTTT. Residues: CASSPRSGRTSSGNTIYF.

This clonotype occurred a few times. The germline gene is not matched at one end of the junction; a read error may be the cause. The gene calls are TRBV28 and TRBJ2-5; D possibly corresponds to TRBD1 (7 bases). Germline V gene lookup returns CDR1 MDHEN and CDR2 SYDVKM. This CDR3 is 16 amino acids long. CDR3 nucleotides: TGTGTCAGCAGGCCAGGGGGGAAACTGCAGGACGGGACCCAGTACTTC. This translates into CVSRPGGKLQDGTQYF. Filled out from reference TRBV28 and TRBJ2-5, the complete variable domain reads DVKVTQSSRYLVKRTGEKVFLECVQDMDHENMFWYRQDPGLGLRLIYFSYDVKMKEKGDIPEGYSVSREKKERFSLILESASTNQTSMYLCVSRPGGKLQDGTQYFGPGTRLLVL.